A single sample is the source of the 7 T cell receptor beta chains below, sequenced in a study of molecular identifiers for immune sequencing clone quantification (dated by TCRdb to 2016 to 2018). Library construction relied on PCR. The run used an Illumina HiSeq 4000. TCRdb itself trimmed the public reads at Q25 with fastp, ran MiXCR and retained productive beta chains. Every distinct CDR3 protein forms one entry, paired with its most common genes and DNA. In this sample the table shows approximately 59,000 distinct CDR3 sequences, approximately 17% of which occur a single time. Together, the top ten hold 1.5% to 1.9% of the sample. Input material: naive CD8+ T cells from blood, with Jurkat cell RNA spiked in. The label giving this sample's cell subset or site can be read as: FACS-sorted CD8+CD4-CCR7+CD45RA+ naive T cells. These TCRs come from a human donor in good health. Some libraries in this study had Jurkat cell RNA spiked in.

Ten or more counts support this clonotype. The chain has TRBV27 and TRBJ2-3, with D possibly called TRBD1 or TRBD2 (5 bases each). In germline, CDR1 is MNHEY, CDR2 SMNVEV (reference sequence). The CDR3 spans 14 residues. Trimming removed 2 bases from V and 2 bases from J, with 8 bases in between. The CDR3 spells CASSLGGPTDTQYF. The CDR3 DNA sequence: TGTGCCAGCAGTTTAGGGGGTCCCACAGATACGCAGTATTTT.

Comment on this clonotype: One end of the junction varies from germline; a read error may be responsible. This chain uses TRBV7-9 with TRBJ2-1; tentatively, D is TRBD2 (5 bases). The CDR3 runs 18 residues. From germline, CDR1 is SEHNR and CDR2 FQNEAQ (reference sequence). The CDR3 region has the DNA TGCGCCGGCAGCTCCTCTCTCGGGTTTAGCGTAGATTACAATGAGCAGTTCTTC. Its translation: CAGSSSLGFSVDYNEQFF.

In regard to this clonotype: This could be a read error, since a much larger clone is one nucleotide away. V is TRBV25-1 and J is TRBJ2-3, with D hard to call. CDR1 MGHDK and CDR2 SYGVNS come from the germline V gene. V lost 5 bases and J 4 bases, leaving 7 bases between the germline ends. This CDR3 contains 12 residues. The CDR3 nucleotides read TGTGCCAGCAGTTCTGGGGCAGATACGCAGTATTTT. Its protein product is CASSSGADTQYF.

Ten or more counts support this clonotype. Written as DNA, the CDR3 is TGTGCCTGGAGTGTCGGTTCAGGGGTGGACATTCAGTACTTC. It encodes CAWSVGSGVDIQYF. The rearrangement joins TRBV30 to TRBJ2-4; maybe TRBD1 (6 bases). The CDR3 is made up of 14 amino acids. The V and J ends lost 0 bases and 8 bases respectively, with 14 bases between them. CDR1 GTSNPN and CDR2 SVGIG come from the germline V gene (reference sequence). Full variable domain (outside the CDR3, taken from reference TRBV30 and TRBJ2-4): SQTIHQWPATLVQPVGSPLSLECTVEGTSNPNLYWYRQAAGRGLQLLFYSVGIGQISSEVPQNLSASRPQDRQFILSSKKLLLSDSGFYLCAWSVGSGVDIQYFGAGTRLSVL.

On this clonotype: A read error is possible here, since a much larger clone lies one base away. The genes are TRBV27 and TRBJ2-7, with TRBD1 matching over 10 bases. The CDR3 sequence is 14 residues long. Trimming took 11 bases from V and 3 from J; bases not matched to a gene: 10. The germline gives CDR1 MNHEY, CDR2 SMNVEV (reference sequence). In nucleotides, the CDR3 is TGTGCCGGCAAGGGGACAGGGGTTCTCTACGAGCAGTACTTC. Its translation: CAGKGTGVLYEQYF.

Concerning this clonotype itself: A much larger clone differs by one base, so this may be a read error. The genes are TRBV27 and TRBJ2-1, with a tentative D call TRBD2 (5 bases). The CDR3 sequence is 15 residues long. In germline, CDR1 is MNHEY, CDR2 SMNVEV (reference sequence). Deletions cut 4 bases from V and 2 bases from J, with 12 bases between. Written as DNA, the CDR3 is TGTGCCAGCAGTTATATCGGGATCCCCTACAATGAGCAGTTCTTC. Amino acids: CASSYIGIPYNEQFF.

There are many counts of this clonotype. The chain uses TRBV27 and TRBJ2-3; the match to TRBD1 covers 7 bases. Germline CDR1 and CDR2: MNHEY and SMNVEV (reference sequence). The CDR3 has 16 residues. Trimming removed 1 base from V and 4 bases from J; junction bases left unmatched: 8. CDR3 residues: CASSLFSGTASDTQYF. CDR3 DNA: TGTGCCAGCAGTTTATTTTCCGGGACAGCTTCAGATACGCAGTATTTT.